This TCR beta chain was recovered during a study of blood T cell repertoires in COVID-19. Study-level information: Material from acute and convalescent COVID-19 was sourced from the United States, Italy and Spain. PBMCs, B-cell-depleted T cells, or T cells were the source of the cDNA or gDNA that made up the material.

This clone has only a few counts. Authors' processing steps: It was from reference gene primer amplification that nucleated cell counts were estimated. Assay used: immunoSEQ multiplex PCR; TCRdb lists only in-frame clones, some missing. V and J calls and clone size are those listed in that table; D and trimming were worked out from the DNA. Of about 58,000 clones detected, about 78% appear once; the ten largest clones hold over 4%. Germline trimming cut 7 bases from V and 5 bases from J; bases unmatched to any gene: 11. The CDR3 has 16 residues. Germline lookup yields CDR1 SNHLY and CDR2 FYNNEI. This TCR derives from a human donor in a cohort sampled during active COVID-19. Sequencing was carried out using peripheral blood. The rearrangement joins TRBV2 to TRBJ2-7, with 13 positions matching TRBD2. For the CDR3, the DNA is TGTGCCAGCAAACCCAGGACTAGCGGGAGCTTTGACGAGCAGTACTTC. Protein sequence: CASKPRTSGSFDEQYF.